This T cell receptor beta chain was retrieved from a study of shared clonotypes between healthy human individuals. Comment on this clone: Its antigen is unidentified.

Whole-study findings and limits: What naive subsets generally showed was a larger estimated richness than memory subsets showed.

The CDR3 is 14 amino acids. Looked up from germline, CDR1 is SGHDT and CDR2 is YYEEEE. With 1 base removed from V and 4 bases from J, the gap between germline ends came to 11 bases. The repertoire was sequenced with immunoSEQ multiplex PCR; TCRdb's copy has only in-frame clones and lacks some. The sample consists of fewer than 100,000 clones, roughly two thirds of them appearing once. Source material: memory CD8+ T cells sorted from blood. Subset reported: CD45RO+ cells pooled with CCR7-negative TemRA cells. The chain carries TRBV5-6 and TRBJ1-2; the D is unclear. The clonotype originates from a man aged 25-40 years in good health. Here the CDR3 DNA reads TGTGCCAGCAGCTTGAAACGGCAGAGCTATGGCTACACCTTC. Translated, it gives CASSLKRQSYGYTF.